The sequence of this T cell receptor (beta chain) was determined in a study of T cells in localized non-small cell lung cancer. Trimming pared 5 bases from V and 5 bases from J, leaving 15 bases between. Looked up from germline, CDR1 is SGHAT and CDR2 is FQNNGV. The CDR3 has 14 amino acids. Generated by immunoSEQ multiplex PCR, the TCRdb table keeps only in-frame clones and is missing some. The table includes 48,000 or so clones, roughly 80% detected once. The material was peripheral blood, obtained before any cancer treatment. This sequence was found in a man aged 40 to 70 with stage I squamous cell lung carcinoma. The gene calls are TRBV11-2 and TRBJ1-2; no clear D. CDR3 DNA: TGTGCCAGCAGCCCGCGGCTGGGATTGTATGGCTACACCTTC. This gives the protein CASSPRLGLYGYTF. The full variable domain, its missing parts supplied by reference TRBV11-2 and TRBJ1-2, is EAGVAQSPRYKIIEKRQSVAFWCNPISGHATLYWYQQILGQGPKLLIQFQNNGVVDDSQLPKDRFSAERLKGVDSTLKIQPAKLEDSAVYLCASSPRLGLYGYTFGSGTRLTVV.